The 12 T cell receptor beta chains reported below all come from one sample, sequenced in a study of blood T cell repertoires in COVID-19. Data came from immunoSEQ multiplex PCR; TCRdb stores just in-frame clones and leaves some out. The table includes about 150,000 clones, approximately 82% detected once. The specimen was peripheral blood. The receptor source for this set is a woman aged 50 to 60 with acute or convalescent COVID-19.

The rearrangement uses TRBV2 and TRBJ2-3; D might be TRBD2 (5 bases). This CDR3 spans 16 amino acids. V was shortened by 4 bases and J by 0 bases, with 14 bases between the two germline ends. CDR1 and CDR2 from the germline V gene are SNHLY and FYNNEI. CDR3 DNA sequence: TGTGCCAGCAGTGGGGTGGCAGCGGCTAGCACAGATACGCAGTATTTT. This sequence encodes CASSGVAAASTDTQYF.

The V and J genes are TRBV4-3 and TRBJ2-1; 8 positions match TRBD1. V shed 1 base and J 5 bases; nucleotides not matched to a gene: 4. CDR3 size: 15 residues. The germline V gene has CDR1 LGHNA and CDR2 YSLEER. The CDR3 protein is CASSQVGQGHNEQFF. Written as DNA, the CDR3 is TGCGCCAGCAGCCAAGTTGGACAGGGTCACAATGAGCAGTTCTTC.

The chain combines TRBV27 with TRBJ1-1; unclear D gene. CDR1 is MNHEY, CDR2 SMNVEV, per germline (reference sequence). The V and J ends lost 3 bases and 1 base respectively, with 6 bases between them. This CDR3 is built from 13 residues. The DNA of the CDR3 is TGTGCCAGCAGTTTTGTCAGGAACACTGAAGCTTTCTTT. This translates into CASSFVRNTEAFF.

The chain uses TRBV4-3 and TRBJ1-2; D is unresolved. V lost 1 base to trimming and J lost 3 bases, with 9 bases between them. The CDR3 runs to 14 residues. Germline lookup yields CDR1 LGHNA and CDR2 YSLEER. The CDR3 spells CASSQGPGYYGYTF. The CDR3 DNA sequence: TGCGCCAGCAGCCAAGGGCCGGGTTACTATGGCTACACCTTC.

The rearrangement links TRBV18 to TRBJ2-6, with D maybe TRBD1 (6 bases). CDR1 KGHSH and CDR2 LQKENI come from the germline V gene. The CDR3 covers 18 residues. V shed 3 bases and J shed 1 base, with 16 bases lying between them. CDR3 loop: CASSPRNRVGSGANVLTF. As DNA, the CDR3 is TGTGCCAGCTCACCCAGAAACAGGGTTGGGTCTGGGGCCAACGTCCTGACTTTC.

The chain couples TRBV3-1 (or the pseudogene TRBV3-2) to TRBJ1-2; no firm D call. Germline-derived CDR1 and CDR2 are LGHDT and YNNKEL (reference sequence). Trimming removed 4 bases from V and 7 bases from J, with 16 bases in between. The CDR3 length is 14 residues. CDR3 sequence reads: CASSRRRSGIGYTF. DNA of the CDR3: TGTGCCAGCAGCCGCAGAAGGTCAGGTATTGGCTACACCTTC.

The gene calls are TRBV3-1 (or the pseudogene TRBV3-2) and TRBJ1-1; the D gene is possibly TRBD1 (6 bases). The CDR3 has 13 amino acids. The V end lost 4 bases, the J end lost 1 base, and 7 bases lay between the germline ends. Germline-derived CDR1 and CDR2 are LGHDT and YNNKEL (reference sequence). DNA for the CDR3: TGTGCCAGCAGCCCGGGACAGAACACTGAAGCTTTCTTT. This gives the protein CASSPGQNTEAFF.

V is TRBV7-2 and J is TRBJ1-6; the D is unclear. The V and J ends lost 3 bases and 10 bases respectively, with 16 bases between them. Germline V gene data show CDR1 as SGHTA and CDR2 as FQGNSA. The CDR3 loop spans 15 amino acids. DNA of the CDR3: TGTGCCAGCAGCTTTTGGGAAAGGGAGATATCACCCCTCCACTTT. It encodes CASSFWEREISPLHF.

This chain uses TRBV4-2 with TRBJ2-7; 9 nucleotides match TRBD1. The J segment lost 3 bases and the V segment lost 4 bases, leaving 4 bases of the junction unmatched. The CDR3 extends over 14 amino acids. Germline-derived CDR1 and CDR2 are LGHNA and YNFKEQ. CDR3 nucleotide sequence: TGTGCCAGCAGCCTAGGGACAGGGAGCTACGAGCAGTACTTC. Its translation is CASSLGTGSYEQYF.

V and J are TRBV19 and TRBJ2-3; D is ambiguous. Trimming pared 3 bases from V and 4 bases from J, leaving 14 bases between. CDR1 LNHDA and CDR2 SQIVND come from the germline V gene (reference sequence). The CDR3 spans 15 residues. CDR3 loop: CASSILLGLADTQYF. The CDR3 nucleotides are TGTGCCAGTAGTATTCTTTTGGGCCTCGCAGATACGCAGTATTTT.

This clone was observed once. This chain joins TRBV4-2 and TRBJ1-2; D possibly corresponds to TRBD1 (5 bases). Germline CDR1 and CDR2: LGHNA and YNFKEQ. CDR3 length: 15 residues. Trimming shortened V by 7 bases and J by 4 bases, and 19 bases separated the two germline ends. The CDR3, as DNA: TGTGCCAGCACCCCTGACGGGCCCAGGGCCTATGGCTACACCTTC. Residues: CASTPDGPRAYGYTF.

With respect to this clone: At one boundary the junction diverges from the germline segment, which might be a read error. V usage is TRBV6-1 and J usage is TRBJ1-5; D not resolved. This CDR3 spans 13 amino acids. CDR1 and CDR2 (germline): MNHNS, SASEGT. The CDR3 reads CASTEVPYQPQHF. DNA for the CDR3: TGTGCCAGCACTGAAGTCCCCTATCAGCCCCAGCATTTT.